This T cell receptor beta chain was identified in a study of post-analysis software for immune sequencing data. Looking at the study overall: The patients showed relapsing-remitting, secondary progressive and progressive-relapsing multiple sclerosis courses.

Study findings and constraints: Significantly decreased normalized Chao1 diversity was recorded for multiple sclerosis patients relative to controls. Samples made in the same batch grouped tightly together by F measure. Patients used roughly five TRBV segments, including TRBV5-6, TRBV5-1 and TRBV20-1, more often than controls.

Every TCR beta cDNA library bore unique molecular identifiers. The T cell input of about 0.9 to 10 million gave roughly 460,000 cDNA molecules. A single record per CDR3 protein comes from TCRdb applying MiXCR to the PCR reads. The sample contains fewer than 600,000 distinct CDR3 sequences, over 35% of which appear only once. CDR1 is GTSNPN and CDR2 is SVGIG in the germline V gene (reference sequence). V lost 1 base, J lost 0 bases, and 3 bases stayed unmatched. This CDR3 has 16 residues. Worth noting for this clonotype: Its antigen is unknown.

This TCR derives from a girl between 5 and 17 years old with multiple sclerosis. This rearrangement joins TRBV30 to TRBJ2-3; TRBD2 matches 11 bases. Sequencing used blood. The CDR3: CAWSGGLADSTDTQYF. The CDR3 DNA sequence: TGTGCCTGGAGTGGGGGACTAGCGGATAGCACAGATACGCAGTATTTT.